These 32 T cell receptor beta chains share one sample of origin, sequenced in a study of blood T cell repertoires in COVID-19. The table came from immunoSEQ multiplex PCR; TCRdb's copy has only in-frame clones and leaves some out. The repertoire holds about 300,000 clones, with approximately 87% as singletons. The sample was peripheral blood. These receptors were obtained from a woman in her thirties or forties who had recovered from COVID-19.

This clone was observed a single time. This sequence joins TRBV12-5 and TRBJ2-3, with 10 bases identical to TRBD1. CDR1 and CDR2 (germline): LGHNT, FRNRAP. The CDR3 has 15 residues. The V and J ends lost 6 bases and 3 bases, in that order; junction bases with no gene match: 6. The CDR3 loop reads CASGRTGGGTDTQYF. The CDR3, as DNA: TGTGCTAGTGGCAGGACAGGGGGAGGGACAGATACGCAGTATTTT.

The chain employs TRBV11-2 and TRBJ1-1; possibly TRBD1 for D (5 bases). The CDR3 covers 15 residues. Germline V CDR1 and CDR2: SGHAT, FQNNGV. Trimming took 3 bases from V and 6 from J, leaving 17 bases between them. CDR3 protein: CASSLGDLVVAEAFF. CDR3 DNA sequence: TGTGCCAGCAGCTTGGGGGACTTAGTGGTGGCTGAAGCTTTCTTT.

The chain employs TRBV29-1 and TRBJ1-2; perhaps TRBD1 as D (5 bases). This CDR3 has 12 residues. The germline V gene has CDR1 SQVTM and CDR2 ANQGSEA. V dropped 6 bases and J dropped 2 bases, with 10 bases sitting between them. The CDR3 loop is CSVAGGNYGYTF. The CDR3 nucleotides are TGCAGCGTCGCTGGGGGGAACTATGGCTACACCTTC.

In this sample, this clone turned up once. The chain carries TRBV21-1 and TRBJ2-7; TRBD1, the D gene given by the table, was not confirmed from the DNA. TRBV21-1 corresponds to a pseudogene. CDR3 length: 18 amino acids. CDR3 in amino acids: CASSKEFQPGQVSYEQYF. CDR3 bases: TGTGCCAGCAGCAAAGAGTTCCAGCCGGGACAGGTTTCCTACGAGCAGTACTTC.

This clone appeared a few times. V is TRBV20-1 and J is TRBJ1-6; D call uncertain. Looked up from germline, CDR1 is DFQATT and CDR2 is SNEGSKA (reference sequence). The CDR3 spans 14 residues. Trimming pared 3 bases from V and 6 bases from J, leaving 12 bases between. The DNA for the CDR3 is TGCAGTGCTAGTACGGGGTTTTTTAATTCACCCCTCCACTTT. Translation: CSASTGFFNSPLHF.

Regarding this clone: In the same sample, other DNA sequences code for this CDR3. The CDR3 sequence is CASSLTGYGEKLFF. The DNA for the CDR3 is TGCGCCAGCAGCTTGACAGGGTACGGTGAAAAACTGTTTTTT. This chain links TRBV5-1 with TRBJ1-4; D may be TRBD1 (6 bases). Looked up from germline, CDR1 is SGHRS and CDR2 is YFSETQ. CDR3 size: 14 residues. Trimming pared 1 base from V and 7 bases from J, leaving 11 bases between.

This chain connects TRBV25-1 to TRBJ1-4; 7 nucleotides match TRBD1. Germline V lookup: CDR1 MGHDK, CDR2 SYGVNS. There are 16 residues in the CDR3. Trimming took 4 bases from V and 8 from J; bases not matched to a gene: 13. CDR3 region: CASSGSRTGSAEKLFF. CDR3 coding DNA: TGTGCCAGCAGTGGATCAAGGACAGGATCGGCGGAAAAACTGTTTTTT.

This chain joins TRBV6-2 or TRBV6-3 and TRBJ2-3, with 8 positions matching TRBD2. The junction had 9 bases not matched to a gene; V was cut back by 5 bases and J by 5 bases. CDR1 and CDR2 from the germline V gene are MNHEY and SVGEGT. There are 15 residues in the CDR3. The CDR3 protein is CASSGRGGYRDTQYF. In DNA form, the CDR3 reads TGTGCCAGCAGTGGACGGGGGGGCTACAGAGATACGCAGTATTTT.

The chain uses TRBV11-2 and TRBJ1-1, with a tentative D call TRBD1 (6 bases). The CDR3 spans 11 residues. The germline V gene encodes CDR1 SGHAT and CDR2 FQNNGV. Trimming pared 2 bases from V and 9 bases from J, leaving 7 bases between. The CDR3 nucleotides read TGTGCCAGCAGCTTAAGGGGGAAAGCTTTCTTT. Amino acid sequence: CASSLRGKAFF.

Notes on this clone: One end of the junction fails to match germline, which may point to a read error. The chain carries TRBV7-9 and TRBJ2-3, with 8 bases aligning to TRBD1. The CDR3 spans 15 residues. CDR1 SEHNR and CDR2 FQNEAQ come from the germline V gene (reference sequence). The CDR3 here is CASSPGTGFTDMQYF. The CDR3 nucleotides are TGTGCCAGCAGTCCCGGGACAGGATTCACAGATATGCAGTATTTT.

The V gene is TRBV9, the J gene TRBJ2-7, with D possibly matching TRBD2 (6 bases). The CDR3 is made up of 14 amino acids. Per the germline V gene, CDR1 is SGDLS and CDR2 is YYNGEE. The V end was cut by 3 bases, the J end by 2 bases, with 12 bases between. CDR3 protein: CASSAEGHTYEQYF. CDR3 in DNA: TGTGCCAGCAGCGCGGAGGGTCACACCTACGAGCAGTACTTC.

The chain combines TRBV25-1 with TRBJ1-3; D possibly corresponds to TRBD1 (6 bases). Trimming stripped 3 bases from V and 0 bases from J, with 18 bases between. The CDR3 has 18 residues. Germline CDR1 MGHDK, CDR2 SYGVNS. The CDR3 DNA reads as TGTGCCAGCAGTGATGCCAGGGGTTACGGACGCTCTGGAAACACCATATATTTT. Amino acids: CASSDARGYGRSGNTIYF.

The chain combines TRBV2 with TRBJ2-7; D might be TRBD2 (7 bases). The germline CDR1 and CDR2 sequences are SNHLY and FYNNEI. Trimming removed 6 bases at V and 5 bases at J, with 20 bases between. The CDR3 is 15 residues long. CDR3 bases: TGTGCCAGCAGCCCCAGGGGAGGGAAGGGCCACGAGCAGTACTTC. Translated: CASSPRGGKGHEQYF.

CDR3 bases: TGTGCCAGCAGCCCTAGTGTAGCCTACAATGAGCAGTTCTTC. This encodes CASSPSVAYNEQFF. This chain links TRBV3-1 (or the pseudogene TRBV3-2) with TRBJ2-1, with D unresolved. V was shortened by 4 bases and J by 2 bases, with 9 bases between the two germline ends. Per the germline V gene, CDR1 is LGHDT and CDR2 is YNNKEL (reference sequence). The CDR3 covers 14 residues.

This sequence joins TRBV7-2 and TRBJ2-7, with 12 bases fitting TRBD2. This CDR3 comprises 15 residues. Germline V gene data show CDR1 as SGHTA and CDR2 as FQGNSA. With V trimmed by 4 bases and J by 2 bases, 3 bases remained unmatched. This CDR3 reads CASSYRLAGAYEQYF. CDR3 bases: TGTGCCAGCAGCTACCGACTAGCGGGGGCCTACGAGCAGTACTTC.

The chain couples TRBV7-9 to TRBJ1-4; D not resolved. Trimming left V 5 bases short and J 8 bases short, with 15 bases between. CDR3 size: 14 residues. CDR1 and CDR2 (germline): SEHNR, FQNEAQ (reference sequence). The DNA of the CDR3 is TGTGCCAGCAGCCTACGCCCCGAGGGCGAAAAACTGTTTTTT. Translation gives CASSLRPEGEKLFF.

A single count supports this clone. This chain uses TRBV3-1 (or the pseudogene TRBV3-2) with TRBJ1-2; D possibly corresponds to TRBD1 (5 bases). Per germline, CDR1 LGHDT and CDR2 YNNKEL (reference sequence). The germline V and J ends were trimmed by 3 bases and 6 bases, with 5 bases remaining between them. This CDR3 has 11 amino acids. CDR3 nucleotide sequence: TGTGCCAGCAGCCAGGGGCATGGCTACACCTTC. Amino acid sequence: CASSQGHGYTF.

The J gene is TRBJ1-2, the V gene TRBV30; TRBD1 matches 10 bases. Looked up from germline, CDR1 is GTSNPN and CDR2 is SVGIG (reference sequence). Trimming at V came to 5 bases and at J to 5 bases, leaving 5 bases not matched to a gene. There are 13 residues in the CDR3. The CDR3 DNA is TGTGCCTGGCGGGACAGGGGTGGTTATGGCTACACCTTC. As protein: CAWRDRGGYGYTF. The full variable domain, completed using reference TRBV30 and TRBJ1-2, is SQTIHQWPATLVQPVGSPLSLECTVEGTSNPNLYWYRQAAGRGLQLLFYSVGIGQISSEVPQNLSASRPQDRQFILSSKKLLLSDSGFYLCAWRDRGGYGYTFGSGTRLTVV.

V usage is TRBV5-1 and J usage is TRBJ1-2; D uncertain. The length of the CDR3 is 16 residues. Germline CDR1 and CDR2: SGHRS and YFSETQ. V was pared by 0 bases and J by 8 bases, with 20 bases between. This CDR3 reads CASSLESASGLGGYTF. Here the CDR3 DNA reads TGCGCCAGCAGCTTGGAAAGTGCGTCGGGGTTGGGCGGCTACACCTTC.

The CDR3, as DNA: TGTGCCAGCAGCCTACCGGGACAAAGGAACACTGAAGCTTTCTTT. It is translated as CASSLPGQRNTEAFF. This sequence joins TRBV3-1 (or the pseudogene TRBV3-2) and TRBJ1-1; D might be TRBD1 (6 bases). Deletions cut 4 bases from V and 1 base from J, with 13 bases between. Germline V gives CDR1 LGHDT, CDR2 YNNKEL (reference sequence). This CDR3 region has 15 residues.

The chain carries TRBV7-2 and TRBJ1-1; perhaps TRBD1 as D (6 bases). CDR3 length: 16 residues. V was trimmed by 5 bases and J by 0 bases, leaving 16 bases between them. The germline CDR1 and CDR2 sequences are SGHTA and FQGNSA. In DNA, the CDR3 is TGTGCCAGCAGCGGACAGCTTTTGATCATGAACACTGAAGCTTTCTTT. Protein sequence: CASSGQLLIMNTEAFF.

The chain carries TRBV11-2 and TRBJ2-7; TRBD1 agrees at 8 bases. Germline V lookup: CDR1 SGHAT, CDR2 FQNNGV. The CDR3 is 14 residues long. J lost 7 bases, V lost 6 bases, and 11 bases had no gene match. This CDR3 is CASSPFGRGQEQYF. CDR3 DNA: TGTGCCAGCAGTCCCTTCGGCAGGGGGCAAGAGCAGTACTTC.

The chain links TRBV3-1 (or the pseudogene TRBV3-2) to TRBJ2-6, with D unclear. With 1 base removed from V and 0 bases from J, the gap between germline ends came to 7 bases. The CDR3 totals 16 residues. The germline CDR1 and CDR2 sequences are LGHDT and YNNKEL (reference sequence). CDR3 nucleotides: TGTGCCAGCAGCCAAGGGGCCCACTCTGGGGCCAACGTCCTGACTTTC. It translates to CASSQGAHSGANVLTF.

CDR3 bases: TGTGCCAGCAGCTTAGGTTGGAGGGAGCAGTACTTC. Translation gives CASSLGWREQYF. The genes are TRBV7-8 and TRBJ2-7, with a weak D call TRBD2 (5 bases). CDR1 and CDR2 from the germline V gene are SGHVS and FQNEAQ. The CDR3 has 12 residues. V lost 1 base, J lost 7 bases, and 8 bases lay in between.

This chain joins TRBV5-1 and TRBJ1-1; tentatively, D is TRBD1 (6 bases). V dropped 7 bases and J dropped 1 base, with 20 bases sitting between them. This CDR3 is built from 16 residues. The germline V gene encodes CDR1 SGHRS and CDR2 YFSETQ. CDR3 nucleotides: TGCGCCAGCGGGAAGGAATTAACACAGGGGAACACTGAAGCTTTCTTT. This sequence encodes CASGKELTQGNTEAFF.

The chain employs TRBV6-6 and TRBJ2-2, with 7 bases aligning to TRBD1. V lost 4 bases and J lost 8; bases outside the gene matches: 10. Per the germline V gene, CDR1 is MNHNY and CDR2 is SVGAGI (reference sequence). The CDR3 length is 15 residues. This chain's CDR3 is CASSSRQGTAGELFF. CDR3 DNA sequence: TGTGCCAGCAGTTCCAGACAGGGAACGGCTGGGGAGCTGTTTTTT.

The V call is TRBV9, the J call TRBJ1-2, with 7 positions matching TRBD1. The CDR3 runs to 15 residues. The germline V gene encodes CDR1 SGDLS and CDR2 YYNGEE. J gave up 6 bases and V 0 bases, and 8 bases lay outside the gene matches. The CDR3 protein is CASSVVEGAPHGYTF. CDR3 nucleotides: TGTGCCAGCAGCGTAGTTGAGGGGGCGCCCCATGGCTACACCTTC. The complete variable domain, with remaining parts taken from reference TRBV9 and TRBJ1-2, reads DSGVTQTPKHLITATGQRVTLRCSPRSGDLSVYWYQQSLDQGLQFLIQYYNGEERAKGNILERFSAQQFPDLHSELNLSSLELGDSALYFCASSVVEGAPHGYTFGSGTRLTVV.

The chain employs TRBV19 and TRBJ1-5; 9 nucleotides line up with TRBD1. The CDR3 contains 16 residues. The germline V gene encodes CDR1 LNHDA and CDR2 SQIVND (reference sequence). The V and J ends lost 4 bases and 4 bases, in that order; junction bases with no gene match: 8. CDR3: CASSRDWTGANQPQHF. The DNA of the CDR3 is TGTGCCAGTAGTAGAGATTGGACAGGGGCAAATCAGCCCCAGCATTTT.

The chain is built from TRBV5-6 and TRBJ2-1; 8 positions agree with TRBD2. Trimming removed 0 bases from V and 4 bases from J; junction bases left unmatched: 0. The CDR3 runs to 14 residues. Germline V CDR1 and CDR2: SGHDT, YYEEEE. The CDR3 sequence is CASSLGGRYNEQFF. The CDR3 region has the DNA TGTGCCAGCAGCTTGGGCGGGAGGTACAATGAGCAGTTCTTC. The variable domain in full, with the rest retrieved from reference TRBV5-6 and TRBJ2-1, is DAGVTQSPTHLIKTRGQQVTLRCSPKSGHDTVSWYQQALGQGPQFIFQYYEEEERQRGNFPDRFSGHQFPNYSSELNVNALLLGDSALYLCASSLGGRYNEQFFGPGTRLTVL.

This clone was seen a few times. The gene calls are TRBV7-3 and TRBJ1-6, with 10 positions matching TRBD1. After removal of 2 bases from V and 7 bases from J, the junction contained 5 bases not matched to a gene. Germline-derived CDR1 and CDR2 are SGHTA and FQGTGA. There are 16 residues in the CDR3. This CDR3 reads CASSLGPGQGNSPLHF. In DNA form, the CDR3 reads TGTGCCAGCAGCTTAGGGCCGGGACAGGGGAATTCACCCCTCCACTTT.

V gene TRBV6-5 combines with J gene TRBJ1-2; TRBD1 might be the D (5 bases). Germline V gene lookup returns CDR1 MNHEY and CDR2 SVGAGI. The V end lost 4 bases, the J end lost 4 bases, and 19 bases lay between the germline ends. The CDR3 runs to 16 residues. CDR3 sequence reads: CASSSQWGVDGYGYTF. The CDR3 DNA reads as TGTGCCAGCAGTTCACAATGGGGGGTCGACGGCTATGGCTACACCTTC.

The rearrangement uses TRBV11-2 and TRBJ2-2, with 9 bases that match TRBD1. CDR1 is SGHAT and CDR2 is FQNNGV in the germline V gene. This CDR3 comprises 18 residues. The junction had 13 bases not matched to a gene; V was cut back by 4 bases and J by 4 bases. CDR3 loop: CASSSKRGHRGPTGELFF. The CDR3 DNA follows: TGTGCCAGCAGCTCCAAAAGGGGGCACAGGGGGCCCACCGGGGAGCTGTTTTTT.